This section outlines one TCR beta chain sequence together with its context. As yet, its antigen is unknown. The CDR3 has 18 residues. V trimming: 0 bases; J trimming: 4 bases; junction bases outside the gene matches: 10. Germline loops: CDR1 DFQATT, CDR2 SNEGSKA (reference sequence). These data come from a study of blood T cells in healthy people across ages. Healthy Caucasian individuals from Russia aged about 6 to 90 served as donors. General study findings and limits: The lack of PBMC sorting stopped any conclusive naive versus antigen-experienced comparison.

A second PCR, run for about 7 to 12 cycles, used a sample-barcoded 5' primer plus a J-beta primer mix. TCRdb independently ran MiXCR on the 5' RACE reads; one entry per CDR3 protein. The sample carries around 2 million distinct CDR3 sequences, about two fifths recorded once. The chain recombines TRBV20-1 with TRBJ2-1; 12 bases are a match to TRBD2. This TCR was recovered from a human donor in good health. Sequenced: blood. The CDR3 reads CSARDSSTSGGHYNEQFF. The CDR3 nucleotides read TGCAGTGCTAGAGATTCTTCGACTAGCGGGGGTCATTACAATGAGCAGTTCTTC.